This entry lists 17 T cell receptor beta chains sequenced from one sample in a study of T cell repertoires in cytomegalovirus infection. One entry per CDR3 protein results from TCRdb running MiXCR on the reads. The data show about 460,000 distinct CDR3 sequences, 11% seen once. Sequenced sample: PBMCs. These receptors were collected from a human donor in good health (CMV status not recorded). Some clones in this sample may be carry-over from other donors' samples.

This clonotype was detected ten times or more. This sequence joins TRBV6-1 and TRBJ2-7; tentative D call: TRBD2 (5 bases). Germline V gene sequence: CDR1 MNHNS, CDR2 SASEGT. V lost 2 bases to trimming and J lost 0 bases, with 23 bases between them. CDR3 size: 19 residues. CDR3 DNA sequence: TGTGCCAGCAGTGAAATGGGAGTAGGGCAGGAGACTTTCTCCTACGAGCAGTACTTC. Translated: CASSEMGVGQETFSYEQYF.

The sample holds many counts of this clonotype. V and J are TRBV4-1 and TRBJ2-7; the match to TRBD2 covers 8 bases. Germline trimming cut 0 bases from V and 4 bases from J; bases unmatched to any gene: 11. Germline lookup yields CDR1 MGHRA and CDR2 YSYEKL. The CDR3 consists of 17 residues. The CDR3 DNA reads TGCGCCAGCAGCCAAGATCTGGCGGGAGGCTTAATGTACGAGCAGTACTTC. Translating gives CASSQDLAGGLMYEQYF.

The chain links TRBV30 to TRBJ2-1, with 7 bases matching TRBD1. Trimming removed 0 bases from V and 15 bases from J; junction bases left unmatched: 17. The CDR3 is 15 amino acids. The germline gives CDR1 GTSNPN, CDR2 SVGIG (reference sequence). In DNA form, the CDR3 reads TGTGCCTGGAGTGTACATAGTAGGACAGGCGGCGGGCCGTTCTTC. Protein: CAWSVHSRTGGGPFF.

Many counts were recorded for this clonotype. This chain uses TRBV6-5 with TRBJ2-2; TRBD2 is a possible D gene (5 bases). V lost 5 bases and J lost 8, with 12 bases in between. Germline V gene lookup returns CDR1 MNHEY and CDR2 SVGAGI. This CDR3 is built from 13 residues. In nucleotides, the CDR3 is TGTGCCAGCAGTCCGCGGGCCAGGGGGGAGCTGTTTTTT. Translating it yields CASSPRARGELFF.

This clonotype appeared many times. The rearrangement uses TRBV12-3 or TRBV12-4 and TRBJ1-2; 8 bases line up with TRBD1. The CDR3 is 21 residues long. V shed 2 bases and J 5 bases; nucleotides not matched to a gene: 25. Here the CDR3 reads CASSLTPGGAGATIYFYGYTF. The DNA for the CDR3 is TGTGCCAGCAGTTTAACCCCAGGGGGCGCTGGGGCTACCATCTACTTTTATGGCTACACCTTC.

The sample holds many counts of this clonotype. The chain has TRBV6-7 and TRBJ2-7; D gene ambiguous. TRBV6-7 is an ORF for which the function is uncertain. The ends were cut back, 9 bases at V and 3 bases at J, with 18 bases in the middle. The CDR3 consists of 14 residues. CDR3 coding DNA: TGTGCCAGATTCCGGCATGGGTGTAGCTACGAGCAGTACTTC. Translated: CARFRHGCSYEQYF.

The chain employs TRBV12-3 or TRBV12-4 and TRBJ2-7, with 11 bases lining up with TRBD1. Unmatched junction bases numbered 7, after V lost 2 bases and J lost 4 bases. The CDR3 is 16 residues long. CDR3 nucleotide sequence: TGTGCCAGCAGTTTACTTACTGGGACAGGGGGGTACGAGCAGTACTTC. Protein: CASSLLTGTGGYEQYF.

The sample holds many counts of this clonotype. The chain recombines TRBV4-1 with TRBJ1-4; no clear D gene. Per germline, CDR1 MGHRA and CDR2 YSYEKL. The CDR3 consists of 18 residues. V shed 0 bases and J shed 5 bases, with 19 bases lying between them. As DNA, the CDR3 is TGCGCCAGCAGCCAAGATCGTGGTCTCGAGGGTCGAAATGAAAAACTGTTTTTT. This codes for CASSQDRGLEGRNEKLFF.

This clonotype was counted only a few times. CDR3 in amino acids: CASSLGQGRWETQYF. The CDR3 DNA follows: TGTGCCAGCAGCTTAGGCCAGGGTCGGTGGGAGACCCAGTACTTC. The rearrangement joins TRBV7-9 to TRBJ2-5; D might be TRBD1 (5 bases). The germline CDR1 and CDR2 sequences are SEHNR and FQNEAQ (reference sequence). The CDR3 has 15 amino acids. Trimming took off 1 base at V and 5 bases at J, with 14 bases between the two ends.

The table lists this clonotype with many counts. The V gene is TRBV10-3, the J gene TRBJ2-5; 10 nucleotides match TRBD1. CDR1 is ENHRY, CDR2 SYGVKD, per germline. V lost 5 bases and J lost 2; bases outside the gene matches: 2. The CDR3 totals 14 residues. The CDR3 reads CAISRDRGQETQYF. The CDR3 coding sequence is TGTGCCATCAGTAGGGACAGGGGACAAGAGACCCAGTACTTC.

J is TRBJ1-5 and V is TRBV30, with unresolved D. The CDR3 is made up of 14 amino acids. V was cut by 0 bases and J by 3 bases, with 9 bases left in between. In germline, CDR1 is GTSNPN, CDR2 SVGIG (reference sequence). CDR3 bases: TGTGCCTGGAGTGTGGGGATCAACAATCAGCCCCAGCATTTT. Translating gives CAWSVGINNQPQHF.

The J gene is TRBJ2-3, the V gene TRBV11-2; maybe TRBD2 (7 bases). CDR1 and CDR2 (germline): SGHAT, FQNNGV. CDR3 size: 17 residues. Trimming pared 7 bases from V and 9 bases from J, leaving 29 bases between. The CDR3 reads CASTRVLSGPPGGTQYF. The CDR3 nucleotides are TGTGCCAGCACCAGGGTCCTTAGCGGGCCGCCTGGGGGCACGCAGTATTTT.

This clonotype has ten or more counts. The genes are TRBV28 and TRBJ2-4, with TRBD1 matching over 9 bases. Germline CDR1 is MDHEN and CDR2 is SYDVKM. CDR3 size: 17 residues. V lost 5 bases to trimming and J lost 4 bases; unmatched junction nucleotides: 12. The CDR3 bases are TGTGCCAGCAGTCCGATGACAGGGGGATGGCGTAAAAACATTCAGTACTTC. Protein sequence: CASSPMTGGWRKNIQYF.

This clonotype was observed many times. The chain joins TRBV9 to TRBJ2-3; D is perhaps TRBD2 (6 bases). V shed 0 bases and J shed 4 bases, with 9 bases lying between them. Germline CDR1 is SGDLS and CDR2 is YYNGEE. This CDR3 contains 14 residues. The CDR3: CASSVVDYSDTQYF. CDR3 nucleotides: TGTGCCAGCAGCGTAGTGGACTACTCAGATACGCAGTATTTT.

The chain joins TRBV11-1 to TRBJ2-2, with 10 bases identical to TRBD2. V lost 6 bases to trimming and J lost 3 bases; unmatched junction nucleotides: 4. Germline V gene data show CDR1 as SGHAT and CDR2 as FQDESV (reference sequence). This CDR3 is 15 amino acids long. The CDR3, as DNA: TGTGCCAGCAGAAGTAGCGGGAGGTACACCGGGGAGCTGTTTTTT. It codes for CASRSSGRYTGELFF.

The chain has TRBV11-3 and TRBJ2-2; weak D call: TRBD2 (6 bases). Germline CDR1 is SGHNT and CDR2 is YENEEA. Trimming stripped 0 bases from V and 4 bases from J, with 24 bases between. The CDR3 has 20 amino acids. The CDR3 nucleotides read TGTGCCAGCAGCTTAGATGGAAGTATGCTTGGCGGGGTTAGCACCGGGGAGCTGTTTTTT. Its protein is CASSLDGSMLGGVSTGELFF.

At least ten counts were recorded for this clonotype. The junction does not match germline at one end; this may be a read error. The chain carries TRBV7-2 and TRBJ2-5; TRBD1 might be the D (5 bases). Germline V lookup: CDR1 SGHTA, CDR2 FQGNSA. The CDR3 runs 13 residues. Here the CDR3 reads CASSLSQGEIQYF. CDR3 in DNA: TGTGCCAGCAGCTTAAGCCAGGGCGAGATCCAGTACTTC.